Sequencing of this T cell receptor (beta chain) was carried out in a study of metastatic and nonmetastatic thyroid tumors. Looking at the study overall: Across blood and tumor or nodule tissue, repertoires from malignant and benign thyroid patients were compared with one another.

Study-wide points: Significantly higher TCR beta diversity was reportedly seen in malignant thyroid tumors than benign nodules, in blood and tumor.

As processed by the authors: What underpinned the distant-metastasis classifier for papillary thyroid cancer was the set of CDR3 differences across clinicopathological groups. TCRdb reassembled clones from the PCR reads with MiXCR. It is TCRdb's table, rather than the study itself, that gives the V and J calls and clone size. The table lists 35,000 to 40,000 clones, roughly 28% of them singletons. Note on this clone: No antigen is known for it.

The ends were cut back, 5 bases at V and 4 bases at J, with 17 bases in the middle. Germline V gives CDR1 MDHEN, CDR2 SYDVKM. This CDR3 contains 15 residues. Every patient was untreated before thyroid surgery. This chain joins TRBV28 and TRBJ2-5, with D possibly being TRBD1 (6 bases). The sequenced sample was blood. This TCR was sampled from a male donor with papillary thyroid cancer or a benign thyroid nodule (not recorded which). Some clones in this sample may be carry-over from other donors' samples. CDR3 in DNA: TGTGCCAGCAGTCCTCCAGGGGTTAGGAGAGAGACCCAGTACTTC. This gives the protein CASSPPGVRRETQYF.